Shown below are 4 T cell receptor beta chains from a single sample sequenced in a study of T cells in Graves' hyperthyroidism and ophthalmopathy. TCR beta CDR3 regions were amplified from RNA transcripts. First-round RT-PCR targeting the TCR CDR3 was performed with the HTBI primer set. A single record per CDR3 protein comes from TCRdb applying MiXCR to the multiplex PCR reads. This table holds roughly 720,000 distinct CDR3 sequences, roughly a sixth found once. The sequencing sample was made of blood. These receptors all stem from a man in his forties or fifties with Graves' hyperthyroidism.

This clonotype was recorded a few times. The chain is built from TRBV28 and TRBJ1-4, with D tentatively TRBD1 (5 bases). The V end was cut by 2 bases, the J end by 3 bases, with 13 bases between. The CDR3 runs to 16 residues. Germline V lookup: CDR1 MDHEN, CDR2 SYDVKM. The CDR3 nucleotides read TGTGCCAGCAGTTTAATCCGGGGGGGATCTAATGAAAAACTGTTTTTT. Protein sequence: CASSLIRGGSNEKLFF.

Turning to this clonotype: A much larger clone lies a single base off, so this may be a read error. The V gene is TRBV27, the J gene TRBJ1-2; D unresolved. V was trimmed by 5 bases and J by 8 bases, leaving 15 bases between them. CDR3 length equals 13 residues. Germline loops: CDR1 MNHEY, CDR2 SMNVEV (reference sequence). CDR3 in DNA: TGTGCCAGCAGTGCGAGACGGATCTGGGGCTACACCTTC. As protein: CASSARRIWGYTF.

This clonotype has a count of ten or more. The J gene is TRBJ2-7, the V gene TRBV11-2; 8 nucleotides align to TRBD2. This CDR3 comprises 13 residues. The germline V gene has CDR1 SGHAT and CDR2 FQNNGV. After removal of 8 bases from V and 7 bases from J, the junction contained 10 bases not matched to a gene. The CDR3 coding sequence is TGTGCCAGCCGCCTAGCGGGCGTGCGGGAGCAGTACTTC. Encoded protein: CASRLAGVREQYF. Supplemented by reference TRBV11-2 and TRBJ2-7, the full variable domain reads EAGVAQSPRYKIIEKRQSVAFWCNPISGHATLYWYQQILGQGPKLLIQFQNNGVVDDSQLPKDRFSAERLKGVDSTLKIQPAKLEDSAVYLCASRLAGVREQYFGPGTRLTVT.

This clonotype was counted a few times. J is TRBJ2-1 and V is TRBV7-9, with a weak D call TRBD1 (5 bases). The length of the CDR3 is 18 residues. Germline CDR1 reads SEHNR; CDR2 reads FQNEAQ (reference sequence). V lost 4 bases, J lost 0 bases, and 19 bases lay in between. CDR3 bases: TGTGCCAGCAGCTCCACCTTGAAGGACATCGTCTCCTACAATGAGCAGTTCTTC. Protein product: CASSSTLKDIVSYNEQFF.